This record concerns one T cell receptor (beta chain) sequence. Sequenced by immunoSEQ multiplex PCR; TCRdb stores in-frame clones only, minus some. The table shows a few hundred thousand clones, with around 80% occurring only once. The V and J ends lost 3 bases and 0 bases respectively, with 13 bases between them. There are 16 residues in the CDR3. Germline CDR1 and CDR2: SGHRS and YFSETQ. This record comes from a study of blood T cell repertoires in COVID-19. Study overall: COVID-19 samples collected from the United States, Italy and Spain covered acute and convalescent phases.

All enrollees were about 18 to 89 years old and from roughly 26 US areas. Cohorts were determined from participant-reported clinical history. The source is a young man with acute COVID-19. The rearrangement uses TRBV5-1 and TRBJ2-1; the D gene is possibly TRBD1 (6 bases). Sequences were obtained from PBMCs or T cells enriched from blood (not recorded which). CDR3 DNA: TGCGCCAGCAGCTCGAGTACAGGGCACTCCTACAATGAGCAGTTCTTC. Translation gives CASSSSTGHSYNEQFF.